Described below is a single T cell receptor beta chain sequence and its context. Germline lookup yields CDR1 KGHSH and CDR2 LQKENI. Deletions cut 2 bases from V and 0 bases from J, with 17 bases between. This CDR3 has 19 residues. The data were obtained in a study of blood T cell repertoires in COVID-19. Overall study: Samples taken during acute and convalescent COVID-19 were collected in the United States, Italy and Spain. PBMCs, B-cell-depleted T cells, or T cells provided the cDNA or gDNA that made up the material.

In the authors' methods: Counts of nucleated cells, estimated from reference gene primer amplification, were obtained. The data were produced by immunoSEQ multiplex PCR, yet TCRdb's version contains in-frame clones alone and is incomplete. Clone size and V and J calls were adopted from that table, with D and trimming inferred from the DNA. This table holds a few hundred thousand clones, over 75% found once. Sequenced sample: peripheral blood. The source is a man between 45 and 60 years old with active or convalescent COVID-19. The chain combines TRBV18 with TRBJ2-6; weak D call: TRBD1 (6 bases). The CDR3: CASSPWGRKVGSGANVLTF. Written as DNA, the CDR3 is TGTGCCAGCTCACCATGGGGGCGGAAGGTTGGCTCTGGGGCCAACGTCCTGACTTTC. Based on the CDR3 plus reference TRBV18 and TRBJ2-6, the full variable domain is NAGVMQNPRHLVRRRGQEARLRCSPMKGHSHVYWYRQLPEEGLKFMVYLQKENIIDESGMPKERFSAEFPKEGPSILRIQQVVRGDSAAYFCASSPWGRKVGSGANVLTFGAGSRLTVL.